This entry lists 26 T cell receptor beta chains sequenced from one sample in a study of shared clonotypes between healthy human individuals. Measured with immunoSEQ multiplex PCR; TCRdb has only the in-frame clones, and not every one. The sample lists about 2.4 million clones, under 95% occurring once. Sequences were obtained from naive CD4+ T cells from PBMCs. Subset reported: CD45RA+ positively selected. The receptors were sampled from a man between 18 and 29 years old in good health. Some clones in this sample may be carry-over from other donors' samples.

The DNA of the CDR3 is TGTGCCAGCAGTCCCAGACTTTGGGCAAACACCGGGGAGCTGTTTTTT. Translating it yields CASSPRLWANTGELFF. This chain joins TRBV28 and TRBJ2-2; the D is unclear. Germline CDR1 is MDHEN and CDR2 is SYDVKM. This CDR3 region has 16 residues. Trimming removed 5 bases from V and 2 bases from J, with 15 bases in between. Looking up the rest from reference TRBV28 and TRBJ2-2 gives the full variable domain: DVKVTQSSRYLVKRTGEKVFLECVQDMDHENMFWYRQDPGLGLRLIYFSYDVKMKEKGDIPEGYSVSREKKERFSLILESASTNQTSMYLCASSPRLWANTGELFFGEGSRLTVL.

This chain joins TRBV28 and TRBJ2-2; D may match TRBD1 or TRBD2 (5 bases each). The CDR3 sequence is 15 residues long. CDR1 and CDR2 from the germline V gene are MDHEN and SYDVKM. V lost 8 bases and J 1 base, leaving 14 bases between the germline ends. DNA of the CDR3: TGTGCCAGCGAGGGGTCCAGCGAGAACACCGGGGAGCTGTTTTTT. Translation gives CASEGSSENTGELFF.

This chain uses TRBV9 with TRBJ1-3; 8 nucleotides agree with TRBD1. The CDR3 spans 16 residues. Trimming took 4 bases from V and 2 from J; bases not matched to a gene: 8. From germline, CDR1 is SGDLS and CDR2 YYNGEE. CDR3 sequence reads: CASSRRLQGAGNTIYF. The CDR3 DNA follows: TGTGCCAGCAGCAGACGCTTACAGGGGGCTGGAAACACCATATATTTT.

The chain is built from TRBV27 and TRBJ1-5, with 7 bases matching TRBD1. V trimming: 4 bases; J trimming: 5 bases; junction bases outside the gene matches: 14. This CDR3 is built from 17 residues. Germline CDR1 and CDR2: MNHEY and SMNVEV (reference sequence). The CDR3 nucleotides are TGTGCCAGCAGTTCCCGAAACAGGGGCCACAACTATCAGCCCCAGCATTTT. This codes for CASSSRNRGHNYQPQHF.

The rearrangement links TRBV5-1 to TRBJ2-7; perhaps TRBD1 as D (7 bases). V lost 0 bases to trimming and J lost 1 base, with 20 bases between them. The CDR3 totals 18 residues. CDR1 and CDR2 (germline): SGHRS, YFSETQ. The CDR3 protein is CASSLVSGQGGYSYEQYF. DNA of the CDR3: TGCGCCAGCAGCTTGGTTTCCGGGCAGGGGGGATATTCCTACGAGCAGTACTTC.

V gene TRBV7-8 combines with J gene TRBJ2-5, with unresolved D. CDR1 and CDR2 (germline): SGHVS, FQNEAQ. This CDR3 is built from 14 residues. V lost 2 bases and J 1 base, leaving 8 bases between the germline ends. The CDR3 DNA follows: TGTGCCAGCAGCTTAAGCAGAGCCCAAGAGACCCAGTACTTC. Translated, it gives CASSLSRAQETQYF.

The rearrangement links TRBV28 to TRBJ2-1, with 7 bases identical to TRBD2. The CDR3 extends over 16 amino acids. V dropped 5 bases and J dropped 0; count of bases not matched to a gene: 7. Germline CDR1 is MDHEN and CDR2 is SYDVKM. Written as DNA, the CDR3 is TGTGCCAGCAGTCGTACTAGCGAGAGCTCCTACAATGAGCAGTTCTTC. It encodes CASSRTSESSYNEQFF.

This clone was counted a single time. The CDR3 nucleotides read TGTGCCAGCAGTCGCAAAGGAGCGGACTTTTACTTC. Its translation is CASSRKGADFYF. The rearrangement uses TRBV6-6 and TRBJ2-5; TRBD2 is a possible D gene (5 bases). Germline V gives CDR1 MNHNY, CDR2 SVGAGI (reference sequence). This CDR3 has 12 residues. Between the trimmed V and J ends, which lost 5 bases and 14 bases, there was a span of 18 bases.

The rearrangement joins TRBV19 to TRBJ1-2, with D tentatively TRBD1 (6 bases). Germline CDR1 reads LNHDA; CDR2 reads SQIVND (reference sequence). CDR3 length equals 15 residues. The V end was cut by 8 bases, the J end by 5 bases, with 21 bases between. As DNA, the CDR3 is TGTGCCAGTCACTCAAACAGGGCCAGTGGGTATGGCTACACCTTC. It specifies CASHSNRASGYGYTF.

The chain couples TRBV5-1 to TRBJ1-1; D may be TRBD1 (6 bases). The CDR3 has 14 residues. The germline V and J ends were trimmed by 3 bases and 5 bases, with 14 bases remaining between them. The germline V gene has CDR1 SGHRS and CDR2 YFSETQ. In DNA, the CDR3 is TGCGCCAGCAGCTGGAGGGGGTCAGGGACTGAAGCTTTCTTT. Its translation is CASSWRGSGTEAFF.

The sample holds one count of this clone. The identical CDR3 is also encoded by other nucleotide sequences in the sample. This chain joins TRBV28 and TRBJ2-5; D unresolved. There are 12 residues in the CDR3. V gave up 5 bases and J gave up 0 bases, with 4 bases separating them. Looked up from germline, CDR1 is MDHEN and CDR2 is SYDVKM. CDR3 sequence: CASSPYQETQYF. In DNA form, the CDR3 reads TGTGCCAGCAGTCCCTACCAAGAGACCCAGTACTTC. Looking up the rest from reference TRBV28 and TRBJ2-5 gives the full variable domain: DVKVTQSSRYLVKRTGEKVFLECVQDMDHENMFWYRQDPGLGLRLIYFSYDVKMKEKGDIPEGYSVSREKKERFSLILESASTNQTSMYLCASSPYQETQYFGPGTRLLVL.

The chain has TRBV7-9 and TRBJ1-5, with D tentatively TRBD1 (5 bases). Per the germline V gene, CDR1 is SEHNR and CDR2 is FQNEAQ (reference sequence). The CDR3 sequence is 16 residues long. Trimming left V 4 bases short and J 2 bases short, with 15 bases between. CDR3 protein: CASSSAGGTGNQPQHF. Here the CDR3 DNA reads TGTGCCAGCAGCTCGGCCGGGGGTACGGGCAATCAGCCCCAGCATTTT.

The CDR3 region is CASSPGTGGAGHYGYTF. The CDR3 DNA sequence: TGTGCCAGCAGCCCGGGGACAGGGGGCGCGGGGCACTATGGCTACACCTTC. This rearrangement joins TRBV5-6 to TRBJ1-2; 12 bases agree with TRBD1. V lost 4 bases and J lost 3; bases outside the gene matches: 10. The CDR3 totals 17 residues. CDR1 SGHDT and CDR2 YYEEEE come from the germline V gene.

The gene calls are TRBV6-6 and TRBJ2-5, with D perhaps TRBD2 (5 bases). The V and J ends lost 2 bases and 4 bases respectively, with 11 bases between them. This CDR3 contains 14 residues. CDR1 is MNHNY, CDR2 SVGAGI, per germline (reference sequence). CDR3 nucleotides: TGTGCCAGCAGTTACCCGGGATCTGGAGAGACCCAGTACTTC. This codes for CASSYPGSGETQYF.

The genes are TRBV6-5 and TRBJ2-3; D remains ambiguous. V was pared by 6 bases and J by 2 bases, with 6 bases between. Per the germline V gene, CDR1 is MNHEY and CDR2 is SVGAGI. CDR3 size: 12 residues. In DNA form, the CDR3 reads TGTGCCAGCAGGAAAAACACAGATACGCAGTATTTT. Protein product: CASRKNTDTQYF.

As for this clone: Other nucleotide sequences from this sample produce the same CDR3. The chain carries TRBV28 and TRBJ1-1, with no clear D. This CDR3 spans 12 amino acids. Trimming took 5 bases from V and 4 from J, leaving 8 bases between them. Germline V CDR1 and CDR2: MDHEN, SYDVKM. The CDR3 spells CASSLSGTEAFF. For the CDR3, the DNA is TGTGCCAGCAGTCTCAGTGGCACTGAAGCTTTCTTT. Based on the CDR3 plus reference TRBV28 and TRBJ1-1, the full variable domain is DVKVTQSSRYLVKRTGEKVFLECVQDMDHENMFWYRQDPGLGLRLIYFSYDVKMKEKGDIPEGYSVSREKKERFSLILESASTNQTSMYLCASSLSGTEAFFGQGTRLTVV.

The chain carries TRBV6-1 and TRBJ2-3, with unresolved D. The germline CDR1 and CDR2 sequences are MNHNS and SASEGT. The CDR3 totals 17 residues. Trimming shortened V by 4 bases and J by 4 bases, and 21 bases separated the two germline ends. In DNA, the CDR3 is TGTGCCAGCAGTGTATATATGTGGGATCAGATGGCAGATACGCAGTATTTT. This gives the protein CASSVYMWDQMADTQYF.

The gene calls are TRBV18 and TRBJ1-5; D ambiguous. This CDR3 has 15 residues. The V and J ends lost 3 bases and 3 bases respectively, with 12 bases between them. From germline, CDR1 is KGHSH and CDR2 LQKENI. DNA of the CDR3: TGTGCCAGCTCACCGGGATCCAGCCTCAATCAGCCCCAGCATTTT. Translated: CASSPGSSLNQPQHF.

Only one count was recorded for this clone. CDR3 nucleotides: TGTGCCAGCAGTTTACGTTGGACAGCCGACAATGAGCAGTTCTTC. Translating it yields CASSLRWTADNEQFF. This rearrangement joins TRBV28 to TRBJ2-1; weak D call: TRBD1 (6 bases). Germline loops: CDR1 MDHEN, CDR2 SYDVKM. Trimming removed 2 bases at V and 5 bases at J, with 13 bases between. The CDR3 loop spans 15 amino acids.

The rearrangement uses TRBV5-1 and TRBJ1-3; D is perhaps TRBD1 (6 bases). Between the trimmed V and J ends, which lost 4 bases and 0 bases, there was a span of 11 bases. Germline assignment: CDR1 SGHRS and CDR2 YFSETQ. The CDR3 is 15 residues long. CDR3 amino acids: CASSPGGGSGNTIYF. The CDR3 region has the DNA TGCGCCAGCAGCCCCGGGGGCGGCTCTGGAAACACCATATATTTT.

V gene TRBV28 combines with J gene TRBJ2-7, with D possibly called TRBD1 or TRBD2 (5 bases each). The germline V and J ends were trimmed by 7 bases and 0 bases, with 19 bases remaining between them. CDR3 length equals 16 residues. The germline V gene has CDR1 MDHEN and CDR2 SYDVKM. Written as DNA, the CDR3 is TGTGCCAGCACCCGAAACCGGGGCCTCCTCTCCTACGAGCAGTACTTC. It specifies CASTRNRGLLSYEQYF.

This chain joins TRBV6-5 and TRBJ2-2; D possibly uses TRBD1 or TRBD2 (5 bases each). This CDR3 is built from 16 residues. Looked up from germline, CDR1 is MNHEY and CDR2 is SVGAGI. Trimming took 0 bases from V and 5 from J, leaving 13 bases between them. The DNA for the CDR3 is TGTGCCAGCAGTTACTCCCCGGGACGGGGAACCGGGGAGCTGTTTTTT. Translated: CASSYSPGRGTGELFF.

In regard to this clone: This sample includes further DNA sequences coding for the same CDR3. This chain connects TRBV18 to TRBJ2-7; 7 bases map to TRBD1. The length of the CDR3 is 14 residues. Germline CDR1 is KGHSH and CDR2 is LQKENI. J gave up 3 bases and V 3 bases, and 5 bases lay outside the gene matches. CDR3: CASSPRDRGYEQYF. The CDR3 nucleotides read TGTGCCAGCTCACCCCGGGACAGAGGCTACGAGCAGTACTTC.

V usage is TRBV30 and J usage is TRBJ1-3; D might be TRBD1 (6 bases). Per germline, CDR1 GTSNPN and CDR2 SVGIG (reference sequence). Trimming removed 1 base at V and 0 bases at J, with 7 bases between. The CDR3 is 14 amino acids. The CDR3 sequence is CAWSGDNSGNTIYF. The CDR3 nucleotides are TGTGCCTGGAGTGGGGACAACTCTGGAAACACCATATATTTT.

This chain uses TRBV6-5 with TRBJ1-1; tentative D call: TRBD1 (5 bases). Germline V gives CDR1 MNHEY, CDR2 SVGAGI. V was clipped by 8 bases and J by 5 bases, with 18 bases between them. This CDR3 region has 14 residues. CDR3 DNA sequence: TGTGCCAGCTATAATACTGGGGCGCGAACTGAAGCTTTCTTT. Translating it yields CASYNTGARTEAFF.

This clone was seen a handful of times. Other DNA sequences from this sample encode an identical CDR3 as well. This chain links TRBV29-1 with TRBJ2-3; 10 positions match TRBD1. V dropped 3 bases and J dropped 1; count of bases not matched to a gene: 1. This CDR3 has 14 residues. The germline V gene encodes CDR1 SQVTM and CDR2 ANQGSEA. In nucleotides, the CDR3 is TGCAGCGTTGACGGGACAGGGGGCACAGATACGCAGTATTTT. Translated: CSVDGTGGTDTQYF.